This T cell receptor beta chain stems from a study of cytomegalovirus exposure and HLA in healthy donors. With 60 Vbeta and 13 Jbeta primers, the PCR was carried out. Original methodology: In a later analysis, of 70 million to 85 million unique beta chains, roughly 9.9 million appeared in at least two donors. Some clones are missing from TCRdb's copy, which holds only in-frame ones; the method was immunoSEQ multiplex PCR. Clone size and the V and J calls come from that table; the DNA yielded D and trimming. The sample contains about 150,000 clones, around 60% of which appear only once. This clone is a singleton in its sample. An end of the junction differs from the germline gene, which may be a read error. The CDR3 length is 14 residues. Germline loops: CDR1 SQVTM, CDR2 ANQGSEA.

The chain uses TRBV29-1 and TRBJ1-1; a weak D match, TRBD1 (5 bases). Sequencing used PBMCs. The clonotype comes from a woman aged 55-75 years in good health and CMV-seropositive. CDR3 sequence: CSVKRGGSGTEDFF. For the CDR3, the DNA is TGCAGCGTCAAGCGGGGGGGGTCAGGCACTGAAGATTTCTTT.